These 26 T cell receptor beta chains came from one sample sequenced in a study of tumor-infiltrating lymphocytes in localized non-small cell lung cancer. TCRdb's table, derived via immunoSEQ multiplex PCR, lists solely in-frame clones and lacks some. The sample includes about 7,200 clones, 50% to 75% of them seen just once. Sequencing was carried out using uninvolved lung tissue not adjacent to the tumor. The receptors here all came from a human donor with non-small cell lung cancer.

In its sample, this clone was seen a few times. The J gene is TRBJ2-7, the V gene TRBV2, with D possibly TRBD1 on 5 matching bases. This CDR3 has 14 residues. Germline CDR1 SNHLY, CDR2 FYNNEI. V was clipped by 6 bases and J by 0 bases, with 12 bases between them. This CDR3 is CASSLQGLSYEQYF. For the CDR3, the DNA is TGTGCCAGCAGCTTGCAGGGCCTCTCCTACGAGCAGTACTTC.

The genes are TRBV5-6 and TRBJ1-6; D perhaps matches TRBD1 (5 bases). This CDR3 region has 15 residues. Germline values: CDR1 SGHDT, CDR2 YYEEEE. V was pared by 4 bases and J by 5 bases, with 13 bases between. In DNA form, the CDR3 reads TGTGCCAGCAGCCTTTTTTCGGGGGATAATTCACCCCTCCACTTT. Translating it yields CASSLFSGDNSPLHF.

This chain connects TRBV30 to TRBJ2-7; no firm D call. The V end lost 5 bases, the J end lost 3 bases, and 11 bases lay between the germline ends. In germline, CDR1 is GTSNPN, CDR2 SVGIG (reference sequence). CDR3 size: 12 residues. As DNA, the CDR3 is TGTGCCTGGGGAAACTCGGGCTACGAGCAGTACTTC. Amino acid sequence: CAWGNSGYEQYF.

The chain employs TRBV7-3 and TRBJ1-2; tentative D call: TRBD1 (5 bases). V was cut by 0 bases and J by 4 bases, with 9 bases left in between. This CDR3 spans 14 amino acids. Germline V gives CDR1 SGHTA, CDR2 FQGTGA. The CDR3 protein is CASSLTGGGYGYTF. The CDR3 DNA sequence: TGTGCCAGCAGCTTAACCGGGGGTGGCTATGGCTACACCTTC.

In DNA, the CDR3 is TGTGCCAGCATGGAGGGGTTCTCCTACGAGCAGTACTTC. Protein sequence: CASMEGFSYEQYF. The J gene is TRBJ2-7, the V gene TRBV2, with TRBD2 as a possible D gene (6 bases). CDR1 SNHLY and CDR2 FYNNEI come from the germline V gene. This CDR3 contains 13 residues. V shed 7 bases and J shed 0 bases, with 10 bases lying between them.

This chain links TRBV5-1 with TRBJ2-7, with TRBD1 as a possible D gene (5 bases). V lost 0 bases, J lost 2 bases, and 12 bases lay in between. From germline, CDR1 is SGHRS and CDR2 YFSETQ. The CDR3 length is 15 residues. The CDR3 DNA follows: TGCGCCAGCAGCTTGGACGGCAGGGCGACCTACGAGCAGTACTTC. Amino acid sequence: CASSLDGRATYEQYF.

V is TRBV9 and J is TRBJ1-1, with D maybe TRBD1 (6 bases). CDR3 length: 14 residues. Germline CDR1 is SGDLS and CDR2 is YYNGEE. V gave up 0 bases and J gave up 4 bases, with 10 bases separating them. The CDR3 DNA is TGTGCCAGCAGCGTAGTCGGCAGGGGCACTGAAGCTTTCTTT. Translated: CASSVVGRGTEAFF.

This rearrangement joins TRBV7-3 to TRBJ2-3, with D perhaps TRBD1 (5 bases). The CDR3 runs 13 residues. V was cut by 5 bases and J by 6 bases, with 12 bases left in between. The germline V gene has CDR1 SGHTA and CDR2 FQGTGA. CDR3 in DNA: TGTGCCAGCAGCCCACCCAACAGGGATACGCAGTATTTT. This codes for CASSPPNRDTQYF.

The rearrangement joins TRBV30 to TRBJ2-5; D not resolved. V dropped 0 bases and J dropped 4 bases, with 6 bases sitting between them. This CDR3 has 12 amino acids. CDR1 is GTSNPN, CDR2 SVGIG, per germline (reference sequence). CDR3 in amino acids: CAWSVRRETQYF. For the CDR3, the DNA is TGTGCCTGGAGTGTAAGACGAGAGACCCAGTACTTC.

The chain carries TRBV5-1 and TRBJ2-1; 13 bases fit TRBD2. Germline-derived CDR1 and CDR2 are SGHRS and YFSETQ. The length of the CDR3 is 17 residues. V dropped 5 bases and J dropped 5; count of bases not matched to a gene: 10. CDR3 amino acids: CASRPATSGGANNEQFF. CDR3 in DNA: TGCGCCAGCAGACCCGCTACTAGCGGGGGGGCAAACAATGAGCAGTTCTTC.

The J gene is TRBJ1-5, the V gene TRBV30, with TRBD1 as a possible D gene (5 bases). This CDR3 has 14 residues. V gave up 0 bases and J gave up 0 bases, with 6 bases separating them. Germline lookup yields CDR1 GTSNPN and CDR2 SVGIG (reference sequence). The DNA for the CDR3 is TGTGCCTGGAGTGTGGACAATAGCAATCAGCCCCAGCATTTT. Residues: CAWSVDNSNQPQHF.

This clone showed up just once. The chain recombines TRBV5-1 with TRBJ2-5, with 9 bases fitting TRBD1. CDR1 and CDR2 from the germline V gene are SGHRS and YFSETQ. The CDR3 runs to 14 residues. The ends lost 4 bases at V and 5 bases at J; junction bases unmatched: 6. CDR3 DNA sequence: TGCGCCAGCAGCAAGGGGACAGGGCAGGAGACCCAGTACTTC. This gives the protein CASSKGTGQETQYF. Variable domain in full (rest from reference TRBV5-1 and TRBJ2-5): KAGVTQTPRYLIKTRGQQVTLSCSPISGHRSVSWYQQTPGQGLQFLFEYFSETQRNKGNFPGRFSGRQFSNSRSEMNVSTLELGDSALYLCASSKGTGQETQYFGPGTRLLVL.

Sample share makes this clone large. This sequence joins TRBV25-1 and TRBJ1-1, with D unclear. The V end was cut by 3 bases, the J end by 5 bases, with 4 bases between. The length of the CDR3 is 11 residues. Germline CDR1 is MGHDK and CDR2 is SYGVNS. The CDR3 reads CASSEFTEAFF. CDR3 coding DNA: TGTGCCAGCAGTGAGTTTACTGAAGCTTTCTTT. Combining the CDR3 with reference TRBV25-1 and TRBJ1-1 gives the whole variable domain EADIYQTPRYLVIGTGKKITLECSQTMGHDKMYWYQQDPGMELHLIHYSYGVNSTEKGDLSSESTVSRIRTEHFPLTLESARPSHTSQYLCASSEFTEAFFGQGTRLTVV.

The V gene is TRBV27, the J gene TRBJ1-5; D remains ambiguous. Germline V gives CDR1 MNHEY, CDR2 SMNVEV (reference sequence). The length of the CDR3 is 13 residues. Between the trimmed V and J ends, which lost 4 bases and 4 bases, there was a span of 8 bases. CDR3 nucleotide sequence: TGTGCCAGCAGTTCCGGGTGGAATCAGCCCCAGCATTTT. Translating gives CASSSGWNQPQHF.

This clone occurred a few times. This rearrangement joins TRBV9 to TRBJ1-5; maybe TRBD1 (6 bases). The V end lost 3 bases, the J end lost 5 bases, and 15 bases lay between the germline ends. The CDR3 is made up of 15 amino acids. The germline V gene has CDR1 SGDLS and CDR2 YYNGEE. The CDR3 loop is CASSASGQPDQPQHF. In DNA form, the CDR3 reads TGTGCCAGCAGCGCCTCCGGACAGCCGGATCAGCCCCAGCATTTT.

This chain uses TRBV7-9 with TRBJ2-5; D not certain. Germline CDR1 and CDR2: SEHNR and FQNEAQ (reference sequence). The CDR3 totals 13 residues. Trimming left V 11 bases short and J 1 base short, with 14 bases between. The CDR3: CAAQQASQETQYF. DNA of the CDR3: TGTGCCGCACAGCAGGCTAGCCAAGAGACCCAGTACTTC.

The chain combines TRBV5-1 with TRBJ1-1, with unresolved D. Trimming removed 1 base at V and 4 bases at J, with 8 bases between. CDR3 length: 13 amino acids. Germline V gene sequence: CDR1 SGHRS, CDR2 YFSETQ. The CDR3 region has the DNA TGCGCCAGCAGCTTGCGGTTGAGCACTGAAGCTTTCTTT. Protein: CASSLRLSTEAFF.

The chain links TRBV5-1 to TRBJ2-6; D gene ambiguous. V gave up 4 bases and J gave up 1 base, with 6 bases separating them. CDR1 and CDR2 (germline): SGHRS, YFSETQ. The CDR3 is made up of 14 amino acids. In DNA, the CDR3 is TGCGCCAGCAGCCCAAGTTCTGGGGCCAACGTCCTGACTTTC. Amino acid sequence: CASSPSSGANVLTF.

V is TRBV29-1 and J is TRBJ2-1; 8 bases are a match to TRBD1. In germline, CDR1 is SQVTM, CDR2 ANQGSEA. V lost 6 bases, J lost 6 bases, and 7 bases stayed unmatched. This CDR3 has 13 residues. Here the CDR3 reads CSVGQGLRNEQFF. The CDR3, as DNA: TGCAGCGTAGGACAGGGTCTCCGCAATGAGCAGTTCTTC.

V is TRBV9 and J is TRBJ2-5; D is possibly TRBD1 (6 bases). This CDR3 contains 14 residues. V was clipped by 1 base and J by 5 bases, with 12 bases between them. Germline-derived CDR1 and CDR2 are SGDLS and YYNGEE. Written as DNA, the CDR3 is TGTGCCAGCAGCGTAAGGGGGTCGGCGGAGACCCAGTACTTC. Translating it yields CASSVRGSAETQYF.

The rearrangement links TRBV6-1 to TRBJ1-2, with D possibly being TRBD1 (5 bases). Germline V gene lookup returns CDR1 MNHNS and CDR2 SASEGT. This CDR3 has 14 amino acids. V lost 7 bases and J lost 3, with 15 bases in between. The CDR3 sequence: CASKTPREDYGYTF. The CDR3 DNA follows: TGTGCCAGCAAAACCCCCAGGGAGGACTATGGCTACACCTTC.

CDR3 bases: TGTGCCAGCAGTGAAGCGCTTACCAGGGGGCCGGACGAGCAGTACTTC. Translation gives CASSEALTRGPDEQYF. J is TRBJ2-7 and V is TRBV2, with 8 bases identical to TRBD1. The CDR3 loop spans 16 amino acids. Trimming at V came to 0 bases and at J to 5 bases, leaving 9 bases not matched to a gene. Germline V gene lookup returns CDR1 SNHLY and CDR2 FYNNEI.

Only a few counts were recorded for this clone. The chain recombines TRBV11-2 with TRBJ1-1; 7 bases fit TRBD1. With 5 bases clipped from V and 2 bases from J, the junction kept 8 bases outside the gene matches. The CDR3 runs to 15 residues. Germline V lookup: CDR1 SGHAT, CDR2 FQNNGV. The CDR3 DNA follows: TGTGCCAGCAGCGGTCCCGGGACAGATAACACTGAAGCTTTCTTT. Translating gives CASSGPGTDNTEAFF.

The J gene is TRBJ2-4, the V gene TRBV4-1, with D perhaps matching TRBD1 (5 bases). The CDR3 is made up of 15 amino acids. V lost 6 bases to trimming and J lost 1 base, with 13 bases between them. CDR1 is MGHRA and CDR2 is YSYEKL in the germline V gene. The CDR3 DNA follows: TGCGCCAGCAGTCAGACAGTCCTGGCCAAAAACATTCAGTACTTC. The encoded protein is CASSQTVLAKNIQYF.

This chain connects TRBV20-1 to TRBJ1-1; D gene unclear. Germline values: CDR1 DFQATT, CDR2 SNEGSKA (reference sequence). Trimming took 5 bases from V and 1 from J, leaving 5 bases between them. This CDR3 is built from 11 residues. The CDR3 sequence: CSAEKNTEAFF. The CDR3 nucleotides are TGCAGTGCTGAGAAGAACACTGAAGCTTTCTTT.

The chain uses TRBV11-1 and TRBJ2-1, with D tentatively TRBD2 (7 bases). The CDR3 spans 15 residues. V lost 1 base and J 2 bases, leaving 9 bases between the germline ends. Germline V gives CDR1 SGHAT, CDR2 FQDESV (reference sequence). The DNA for the CDR3 is TGTGCCAGCAGCTTAGACGGGGGGCCCTACAATGAGCAGTTCTTC. Encoded protein: CASSLDGGPYNEQFF.